This record concerns one TCR beta chain sequence. No antigen is known for it. The data were taken from a study of cytomegalovirus exposure and HLA in healthy donors. Study as a whole: From HLA-typed donors, an early data release held tens of millions of unique TCRs. Study-wide results and caveats: Only CMV serostatus was available as immune exposure information. The later analysis indicated that the majority of CMV-associated TCR beta chains appeared HLA-restricted.

Between the trimmed V and J ends, which lost 0 bases and 5 bases, there was a span of 7 bases. This CDR3 has 13 amino acids. The germline V gene has CDR1 ENHRY and CDR2 SYGVKD. PCR was performed using 60 Vbeta and 13 Jbeta primers. Only in-frame clones appear in the TCRdb table, and some are missing; sequencing was by immunoSEQ multiplex PCR. The table records 180,000 or so clones, over 70% of them present only once. Sample: PBMCs. The chain has TRBV10-3 and TRBJ2-5; D unresolved. The source is a woman aged 55-69 years in good health and CMV-seropositive. The CDR3 here is CAISESPVETQYF. The DNA for the CDR3 is TGTGCCATCAGTGAGTCACCGGTGGAGACCCAGTACTTC.